This T cell receptor beta chain came from a study of T-cell memory formation after mild COVID-19. Study-wide results and limits: Clones from the second wave (peaking day 37) had unconfirmed SARS-CoV-2 specificity.

A note on this clonotype: Its antigen is unidentified.

TCRdb re-called the 5' RACE reads through MiXCR, storing one row per CDR3 protein. The sample has 300,000 to 350,000 distinct CDR3 sequences, roughly 13% seen once. This CDR3 is built from 14 residues. Germline values: CDR1 SGHRS, CDR2 YFSETQ. Trimming left V 9 bases short and J 6 bases short, with 18 bases between. The chain carries TRBV5-1 and TRBJ2-2; D not certain. The TCR sequence derives from a man younger than 35 who had mild COVID-19 (a few samples of this study predate the infection). Cell type and time point are not known. The sequenced sample was PBMCs or a T cell subset sorted from them (not recorded which). CDR3 DNA sequence: TGCGCCACCTCCCCCAGCAGGCAACCCGGGGAGCTGTTTTTT. This translates into CATSPSRQPGELFF.